Listed here are 18 T cell receptor beta chains from one sample, sequenced in a study of blood T cells in healthy people across ages (dated by TCRdb to 2013 to 2016). Receptor libraries were prepared by 5' RACE. This sample was sequenced with an Illumina HiSeq 2500. The second PCR ran for about 6 to 12 cycles and used a J-beta primer mix along with a sample-barcoded 5' primer. TCRdb handled the public reads itself, with Q25 trimming in fastp and clone calling in MiXCR, and kept productive beta chains. Each CDR3 protein appears once, grouped with its most common genes and DNA. The sample yields approximately 800,000 distinct CDR3 sequences; about 26% were counted once. Under 3% of the sample is held by the ten biggest clonotypes. The sample was also reused in another study, on T cells of mothers and their children.

Material: blood. The receptors shown here come from a boy aged 10-17 years in good health.

This chain uses TRBV3-1 with TRBJ1-2; 9 bases agree with TRBD1. The CDR3 totals 13 residues. Unmatched junction bases numbered 8, after V lost 4 bases and J lost 11 bases. The germline CDR1 and CDR2 sequences are LGHDT and YNNKEL (reference sequence). CDR3 nucleotide sequence: TGTGCCAGCAGCCCCGGACAGGGGATGGCTTACACCTTC. Its protein is CASSPGQGMAYTF.

This sequence joins TRBV6-5 and TRBJ2-7, with D maybe TRBD2 (5 bases). The V gene lost 0 bases and the J gene lost 3 bases, with 15 bases spanning the gap. This CDR3 has 16 residues. Germline CDR1 MNHEY, CDR2 SVGAGI. CDR3 sequence (DNA): TGTGCCAGCAGTTACTCCGCCCATCGAGGAGGCTACGAGCAGTACTTC. Translated, it gives CASSYSAHRGGYEQYF.

The V gene is TRBV6-6, the J gene TRBJ1-4, with D uncertain. From germline, CDR1 is MNHNY and CDR2 SVGAGI (reference sequence). The CDR3 runs to 13 residues. The V gene lost 5 bases and the J gene lost 6 bases, with 10 bases spanning the gap. DNA for the CDR3: TGTGCCAGCAGTCAGATAATAGATGAAAAACTGTTTTTT. Translated, it gives CASSQIIDEKLFF.

This clonotype was recorded a few times. The chain recombines TRBV6-1 with TRBJ2-4, with unresolved D. Trimming took off 2 bases at V and 5 bases at J, with 13 bases between the two ends. This CDR3 comprises 15 residues. Germline loops: CDR1 MNHNS, CDR2 SASEGT. The CDR3 region has the DNA TGTGCCAGCAGTGAAAATCGGGCCTGGCAAAACATTCAGTACTTC. It translates to CASSENRAWQNIQYF.

V usage is TRBV5-1 and J usage is TRBJ2-3; D ambiguous. Germline-derived CDR1 and CDR2 are SGHRS and YFSETQ. There are 15 residues in the CDR3. Trimming removed 0 bases from V and 11 bases from J, with 19 bases in between. For the CDR3, the DNA is TGCGCCAGCAGCTTGGAAACCCTACAATCCAGTCGGCAGTATTTT. This translates into CASSLETLQSSRQYF.

This clonotype was picked up a small number of times. Here the CDR3 reads CASTNTRGNSGYTF. CDR3 DNA: TGTGCCAGCACTAACACCAGGGGAAATTCGGGCTACACCTTC. V and J are TRBV6-5 and TRBJ1-2; tentatively, D is TRBD1 (6 bases). Trimming stripped 7 bases from V and 8 bases from J, with 20 bases between. CDR1 is MNHEY and CDR2 is SVGAGI in the germline V gene. The CDR3 is 14 residues long.

This clonotype was picked up a small number of times. The rearrangement links TRBV6-6 to TRBJ2-3, with D unclear. The CDR3 covers 14 residues. CDR1 and CDR2 from the germline V gene are MNHNY and SVGAGI (reference sequence). Trimming left V 6 bases short and J 2 bases short, with 12 bases between. CDR3 sequence: CASSERIATDTQYF. The CDR3 DNA reads TGTGCCAGCAGCGAAAGAATTGCCACAGATACGCAGTATTTT.

This chain joins TRBV21-1 and TRBJ2-7; the DNA was not used to check the table's D call, TRBD2. TRBV21-1 is a pseudogene locus. This CDR3 region has 17 residues. In nucleotides, the CDR3 is TGTGCCAGCAGCAAGCCCCTCCCAGCGGGGCACTCCTACGAGCAGTACTTC. Translating it yields CASSKPLPAGHSYEQYF.

V usage is TRBV5-1 and J usage is TRBJ2-6; a weak D match, TRBD1 (6 bases). CDR3 size: 16 residues. The V gene's germline CDR1 is SGHRS and CDR2 YFSETQ. V gave up 2 bases and J gave up 0 bases, with 9 bases separating them. DNA for the CDR3: TGCGCCAGCAGCTTATGGGGGCACTCTGGGGCCAACGTCCTGACTTTC. Its protein is CASSLWGHSGANVLTF.

This clonotype was detected only a few times. The chain carries TRBV5-7 and TRBJ2-1, with a possible D match to TRBD1 (6 bases). TRBV5-7 qualifies as an ORF whose function is uncertain. The CDR3 totals 13 residues. The ends were cut back, 4 bases at V and 12 bases at J, with 17 bases in the middle. The CDR3 region is CASSTPLTDRQFF. CDR3 bases: TGTGCCAGCAGCACCCCTTTAACGGACAGGCAGTTCTTC.

This clonotype has more than one count but fewer than ten. The chain combines TRBV12-3 or TRBV12-4 with TRBJ2-5; 8 nucleotides line up with TRBD1. V was clipped by 6 bases and J by 12 bases; unmatched bases: 9. CDR3 length: 12 residues. The CDR3, as DNA: TGTGCCAGCAGCCCGGTCGGACAGGGCGAGTACTTC. Its protein is CASSPVGQGEYF.

In the case of this clonotype: This may arise from a read error, as a much more abundant clone is one base away. V and J are TRBV29-1 and TRBJ1-1, with a weak D call TRBD1 (5 bases). Germline CDR1 is SQVTM and CDR2 is ANQGSEA. Trimming shortened V by 7 bases and J by 5 bases, and 23 bases separated the two germline ends. The CDR3 has 15 amino acids. The CDR3 reads CSAVPFAGPVTEAFF. The CDR3 nucleotides are TGCAGCGCGGTCCCCTTTGCGGGGCCCGTGACTGAAGCTTTCTTT.

Comments on this clonotype: One end of the junction is discordant with germline, which a read error may explain. The V call is TRBV7-9, the J call TRBJ2-3; tentative D call: TRBD1 (6 bases). Germline loops: CDR1 SEHNR, CDR2 FQNEAQ (reference sequence). The CDR3 spans 15 residues. DNA for the CDR3: TGTGCCAGCAGCATACAGGGTAGTAGCACAGATACGCGGTATTTT. Translating gives CASSIQGSSTDTRYF.

This chain links TRBV28 with TRBJ1-4; 7 bases line up with TRBD1. Germline V CDR1 and CDR2: MDHEN, SYDVKM. V lost 5 bases to trimming and J lost 5 bases; unmatched junction nucleotides: 5. The CDR3 extends over 14 amino acids. The CDR3 sequence: CASSRQGLNEKLFF. The DNA for the CDR3 is TGTGCCAGCAGTCGACAGGGATTAAATGAAAAACTGTTTTTT.

The rearrangement links TRBV6-1 to TRBJ2-7, with TRBD2 matching over 9 bases. Per germline, CDR1 MNHNS and CDR2 SASEGT. Trimming at V came to 7 bases and at J to 3 bases, leaving 10 bases not matched to a gene. The CDR3 spans 15 residues. The CDR3 bases are TGTGCCAGCAAGGAATTAGCGGGGGCGAACTACGAGCAGTACTTC. Encoded protein: CASKELAGANYEQYF.

This clonotype was seen more than once but under ten times. The V call is TRBV9, the J call TRBJ2-5; D is ambiguous. Trimming took 0 bases from V and 0 from J, leaving 3 bases between them. The germline V gene has CDR1 SGDLS and CDR2 YYNGEE. The CDR3 covers 13 residues. CDR3 residues: CASSVADQETQYF. The CDR3 DNA follows: TGTGCCAGCAGCGTAGCCGACCAAGAGACCCAGTACTTC.

This clonotype was counted many times. This rearrangement joins TRBV29-1 to TRBJ2-5; 7 bases align to TRBD2. CDR1 is SQVTM and CDR2 is ANQGSEA in the germline V gene. J was trimmed by 4 bases and V by 4 bases; bases with no gene match: 6. The CDR3 is 13 amino acids. CDR3 in amino acids: CSVAGGGSETQYF. CDR3 DNA sequence: TGCAGCGTTGCCGGGGGAGGGTCAGAGACCCAGTACTTC. The variable domain in full, with the rest retrieved from reference TRBV29-1 and TRBJ2-5, is SAVISQKPSRDICQRGTSLTIQCQVDSQVTMMFWYRQQPGQSLTLIATANQGSEATYESGFVIDKFPISRPNLTFSTLTVSNMSPEDSSIYLCSVAGGGSETQYFGPGTRLLVL.

This clonotype was detected a few times. The genes are TRBV6-6 and TRBJ2-5; 7 bases match TRBD2. The length of the CDR3 is 14 residues. In germline, CDR1 is MNHNY, CDR2 SVGAGI (reference sequence). The ends lost 6 bases at V and 5 bases at J; junction bases unmatched: 9. The CDR3, as DNA: TGTGCCAGCAGCCGAGGGGCGGGGGTGGAGACCCAGTACTTC. Its protein product is CASSRGAGVETQYF.